These 15 T cell receptor beta chains came from one sample sequenced in a study of blood T cell repertoires in COVID-19. The protocol was immunoSEQ multiplex PCR, while the TCRdb copy is restricted to in-frame clones and leaves out a portion. The sample consists of around 300,000 clones, 86% of them appearing once. The sequenced sample was peripheral blood. These TCRs come from a woman aged 25-40 years with active or convalescent COVID-19.

The sample holds one count of this clone. This rearrangement joins TRBV3-1 (or the pseudogene TRBV3-2) to TRBJ1-1; 10 nucleotides align to TRBD1. The trim removed 4 bases at V and 4 bases at J, leaving 12 bases unmatched. The CDR3 totals 17 residues. Looked up from germline, CDR1 is LGHDT and CDR2 is YNNKEL (reference sequence). DNA for the CDR3: TGTGCCAGCAGCCCCCTCACCGCCGGGACAGGGGTCACTGAAGCTTTCTTT. Residues: CASSPLTAGTGVTEAFF.

The V gene is TRBV7-3, the J gene TRBJ2-7; D may be TRBD2 (6 bases). This CDR3 has 13 residues. The V end lost 6 bases, the J end lost 2 bases, and 11 bases lay between the germline ends. Per germline, CDR1 SGHTA and CDR2 FQGTGA. CDR3 in amino acids: CASSPPGAYEQYF. The CDR3 region has the DNA TGTGCCAGCAGTCCTCCGGGGGCCTACGAGCAGTACTTC.

This clone was observed a single time. DNA for the CDR3: TGTGCCAGCAGCGTAGAAGCGGGAAGCTATGGCTACACCTTC. It yields the protein CASSVEAGSYGYTF. V and J are TRBV9 and TRBJ1-2; D unclear. This CDR3 has 14 amino acids. V was cut by 0 bases and J by 4 bases, with 10 bases left in between. The germline CDR1 and CDR2 sequences are SGDLS and YYNGEE.

The chain couples TRBV4-2 to TRBJ1-5; D unclear. The V and J ends lost 0 bases and 7 bases respectively, with 7 bases between them. The germline gives CDR1 LGHNA, CDR2 YNFKEQ. The CDR3 has 13 residues. Here the CDR3 DNA reads TGTGCCAGCAGCCAAGATCTACGGCAGCCCCAGCATTTT. It specifies CASSQDLRQPQHF.

This chain links TRBV6-5 with TRBJ2-5, with D maybe TRBD2 (5 bases). Germline loops: CDR1 MNHEY, CDR2 SVGAGI. The CDR3 totals 16 residues. V dropped 2 bases and J dropped 7 bases, with 20 bases sitting between them. The CDR3 DNA follows: TGTGCCAGCAGTTACCTCGGACGATTAGATCGGGGGACCCAGTACTTC. Its protein product is CASSYLGRLDRGTQYF.

The chain uses TRBV12-3 or TRBV12-4 and TRBJ1-2, with D possibly being TRBD1 (6 bases). There are 11 residues in the CDR3. V shed 2 bases and J shed 13 bases, with 11 bases lying between them. The CDR3, as DNA: TGTGCCAGCAGTTTAATGACAGGTTTCACCTTC. Its protein product is CASSLMTGFTF.

This chain uses TRBV30 with TRBJ1-2, with D perhaps TRBD1 (5 bases). The germline CDR1 and CDR2 sequences are GTSNPN and SVGIG (reference sequence). The V and J ends lost 5 bases and 8 bases respectively, with 18 bases between them. The CDR3 covers 13 residues. CDR3 sequence (DNA): TGTGCCTGGGTGATGGGGGGAAGAGGCGGCTACACCTTC. Translation gives CAWVMGGRGGYTF. Looking up the rest from reference TRBV30 and TRBJ1-2 gives the full variable domain: SQTIHQWPATLVQPVGSPLSLECTVEGTSNPNLYWYRQAAGRGLQLLFYSVGIGQISSEVPQNLSASRPQDRQFILSSKKLLLSDSGFYLCAWVMGGRGGYTFGSGTRLTVV.

Comments on this clone: This same CDR3 is encoded by further DNA sequences in the sample. The rearrangement links TRBV27 to TRBJ2-7; D gene uncertain. Germline CDR1 is MNHEY and CDR2 is SMNVEV (reference sequence). V was pared by 5 bases and J by 0 bases, with 8 bases between. The CDR3 length is 13 residues. The CDR3 nucleotides are TGTGCCAGCAGTCCCAGAGGCTCCTACGAGCAGTACTTC. Translated: CASSPRGSYEQYF.

The V and J genes are TRBV6-5 and TRBJ1-6; D is uncertain. Germline values: CDR1 MNHEY, CDR2 SVGAGI. This CDR3 has 16 amino acids. V was shortened by 4 bases and J by 7 bases, with 17 bases between the two germline ends. The CDR3 sequence is CASSSPAGKPNSPLHF. The DNA for the CDR3 is TGTGCCAGCAGTTCCCCGGCAGGCAAGCCAAATTCACCCCTCCACTTT.

The chain uses TRBV6-5 and TRBJ1-3, with a weak D call TRBD1 (5 bases). There are 13 residues in the CDR3. V lost 6 bases and J lost 4, with 10 bases in between. Germline V lookup: CDR1 MNHEY, CDR2 SVGAGI. CDR3 bases: TGTGCCAGCAGCATAGGACAAGGAAACACCATATATTTT. It specifies CASSIGQGNTIYF.

This rearrangement joins TRBV9 to TRBJ2-1, with 11 bases matching TRBD1. Germline CDR1 and CDR2: SGDLS and YYNGEE. V gave up 4 bases and J gave up 8 bases; unmatched junction bases: 11. The CDR3 contains 16 residues. CDR3 in amino acids: CASSPRGQGVSDEQFF. CDR3 DNA: TGTGCCAGCAGCCCCCGGGGACAGGGGGTCTCAGATGAGCAGTTCTTC.

This clone has only a few counts. This sequence joins TRBV7-9 and TRBJ2-7; possibly TRBD1 for D (5 bases). The germline gives CDR1 SEHNR, CDR2 FQNEAQ (reference sequence). Deletions cut 4 bases from V and 3 bases from J, with 10 bases between. The CDR3 runs 13 residues. This CDR3 is CASSSDNLYEQYF. In nucleotides, the CDR3 is TGTGCCAGCAGCTCGGACAATCTCTACGAGCAGTACTTC. Full variable domain (missing parts from reference TRBV7-9 and TRBJ2-7): DTGVSQNPRHKITKRGQNVTFRCDPISEHNRLYWYRQTLGQGPEFLTYFQNEAQLEKSRLLSDRFSAERPKGSFSTLEIQRTEQGDSAMYLCASSSDNLYEQYFGPGTRLTVT.

The chain uses TRBV29-1 and TRBJ2-1; 10 bases map to TRBD1. J gave up 2 bases and V 1 base, and 5 bases lay outside the gene matches. CDR3 size: 16 residues. Germline CDR1 reads SQVTM; CDR2 reads ANQGSEA. DNA for the CDR3: TGCAGCGTTGAAGGACAGGGGGCCGGGGCCTACAATGAGCAGTTCTTC. Translated, it gives CSVEGQGAGAYNEQFF.

The CDR3 region is CASSFMYSSETQYF. The CDR3 DNA reads TGCGCCAGCAGCTTCATGTATAGTAGCGAGACCCAGTACTTC. The chain joins TRBV5-1 to TRBJ2-5; D not certain. Germline assignment: CDR1 SGHRS and CDR2 YFSETQ. The CDR3 covers 14 residues. V gave up 2 bases and J gave up 5 bases, with 13 bases separating them.

This rearrangement joins TRBV6-2 or TRBV6-3 to TRBJ1-1; 8 bases fit TRBD1. V shed 7 bases and J 2 bases; nucleotides not matched to a gene: 6. There are 14 residues in the CDR3. From germline, CDR1 is MNHEY and CDR2 SVGEGT. The CDR3 sequence is CASTPGQANTEAFF. In DNA form, the CDR3 reads TGTGCCAGCACCCCGGGACAGGCCAACACTGAAGCTTTCTTT.